The 19 T cell receptor beta chains below come from one sample, sequenced in a study of CD8+ T cells in alopecia areata. After isolation, RNA underwent reverse transcription to generate cDNA as the sequencing template. Clones were read by immunoSEQ multiplex PCR, and TCRdb kept only the in-frame ones, dropping some. Among more than 95,000 clones, 55% were seen once, and the ten largest hold 8.8%. Sequenced sample: CD4+ T cells sorted from blood. The receptor set was obtained from a human donor in good health.

This clone came up many times. This chain joins TRBV7-9 and TRBJ2-5; possibly TRBD2 for D (6 bases). CDR1 is SEHNR, CDR2 FQNEAQ, per germline (reference sequence). V lost 1 base, J lost 13 bases, and 16 bases lay in between. CDR3 length: 13 residues. CDR3 DNA sequence: TGTGCCAGCAGCTTAGATGGCGGGACTCTGGGGTACTTC. This encodes CASSLDGGTLGYF.

The J gene is TRBJ2-3, the V gene TRBV29-1; unclear D gene. Between the trimmed V and J ends, which lost 2 bases and 0 bases, there was a span of 18 bases. Germline V gene lookup returns CDR1 SQVTM and CDR2 ANQGSEA. The length of the CDR3 is 17 residues. The CDR3 DNA is TGCAGCGTTGAAATAGGTCGGATACGGTCTAGCACAGATACGCAGTATTTT. It specifies CSVEIGRIRSSTDTQYF.

The V call is TRBV30, the J call TRBJ2-2; unclear D gene. In germline, CDR1 is GTSNPN, CDR2 SVGIG (reference sequence). The CDR3 covers 14 residues. The ends were cut back, 0 bases at V and 1 base at J, with 6 bases in the middle. The CDR3 here is CAWSVLVNTGELFF. In DNA, the CDR3 is TGTGCCTGGAGTGTACTCGTGAACACCGGGGAGCTGTTTTTT.

The chain combines TRBV18 with TRBJ1-1; 7 positions match TRBD1. CDR1 and CDR2 from the germline V gene are KGHSH and LQKENI. After removal of 3 bases from V and 5 bases from J, the junction contained 6 bases not matched to a gene. The CDR3 totals 14 residues. The CDR3 bases are TGTGCCAGCTCACCCCGACAGGGATGGACTGAAGCTTTCTTT. Translation: CASSPRQGWTEAFF.

The rearrangement joins TRBV27 to TRBJ1-2, with 7 positions matching TRBD1. The J segment lost 7 bases and the V segment lost 4 bases, leaving 3 bases of the junction unmatched. Germline loops: CDR1 MNHEY, CDR2 SMNVEV (reference sequence). The length of the CDR3 is 12 residues. The CDR3 bases are TGTGCCAGCAGTTATGACAGGGTTGGCTACACCTTC. It encodes CASSYDRVGYTF.

This sequence joins TRBV7-8 and TRBJ2-3, with D uncertain. Trimming cost V 5 bases and J 4 bases, with 7 bases left between them. Germline V gene lookup returns CDR1 SGHVS and CDR2 FQNEAQ. The CDR3 is made up of 12 amino acids. The CDR3 sequence: CASSLRPDTQYF. As DNA, the CDR3 is TGTGCCAGCAGCCTGAGGCCAGATACGCAGTATTTT.

The V gene is TRBV7-2, the J gene TRBJ1-4; D unclear. CDR1 SGHTA and CDR2 FQGNSA come from the germline V gene. With 5 bases removed from V and 3 bases from J, the gap between germline ends came to 13 bases. This CDR3 has 15 amino acids. As DNA, the CDR3 is TGTGCCAGCAGCCGCGGCCCCGGGGCTAATGAAAAACTGTTTTTT. Translated, it gives CASSRGPGANEKLFF.

The rearrangement uses TRBV30 and TRBJ2-3; D is possibly TRBD2 (5 bases). Germline V gene sequence: CDR1 GTSNPN, CDR2 SVGIG (reference sequence). Trimming stripped 5 bases from V and 3 bases from J, with 21 bases between. The CDR3 runs to 16 residues. CDR3 coding DNA: TGTGCCTGGTACCGAGGAGGACTCACCGGGACAGATACGCAGTATTTT. It translates to CAWYRGGLTGTDTQYF.

This clone was seen only a few times. CDR3 sequence reads: CSAQEYTEAFF. CDR3 nucleotide sequence: TGCAGCGCTCAGGAGTACACTGAAGCTTTCTTT. V and J are TRBV29-1 and TRBJ1-1; D gene uncertain. CDR1 is SQVTM, CDR2 ANQGSEA, per germline. V was clipped by 7 bases and J by 3 bases, with 9 bases between them. This CDR3 region has 11 residues.

This clone has more than one count but fewer than ten. V is TRBV5-1 and J is TRBJ2-7; D not certain. Trimming removed 0 bases from V and 3 bases from J, with 7 bases in between. The CDR3 covers 13 residues. Germline values: CDR1 SGHRS, CDR2 YFSETQ. CDR3 amino acids: CASSLVSDYEQYF. DNA of the CDR3: TGCGCCAGCAGCTTGGTCTCAGACTACGAGCAGTACTTC. Looking up the rest from reference TRBV5-1 and TRBJ2-7 gives the full variable domain: KAGVTQTPRYLIKTRGQQVTLSCSPISGHRSVSWYQQTPGQGLQFLFEYFSETQRNKGNFPGRFSGRQFSNSRSEMNVSTLELGDSALYLCASSLVSDYEQYFGPGTRLTVT.

Ten or more counts support this clone. The J gene is TRBJ2-7, the V gene TRBV18, with 9 bases matching TRBD1. CDR1 KGHSH and CDR2 LQKENI come from the germline V gene. V shed 6 bases, J shed 3 bases, and the junction held 6 bases outside the gene matches. This CDR3 comprises 14 residues. The chain's CDR3 is CASSRDREIYEQYF. Written as DNA, the CDR3 is TGTGCCAGCTCTCGGGACAGGGAGATCTACGAGCAGTACTTC.

The chain combines TRBV7-2 with TRBJ2-3; D unresolved. This CDR3 region has 13 residues. Germline V gives CDR1 SGHTA, CDR2 FQGNSA. Between the trimmed V and J ends, which lost 5 bases and 4 bases, there was a span of 10 bases. The CDR3 sequence is CASSPPTADTQYF. CDR3 sequence (DNA): TGTGCCAGCAGCCCCCCCACGGCAGATACGCAGTATTTT.

This clone showed up just a few times. The gene calls are TRBV30 and TRBJ2-3; perhaps D is TRBD1 or TRBD2 (6 bases each). V shed 2 bases and J shed 9 bases, with 30 bases lying between them. This CDR3 has 18 amino acids. Germline values: CDR1 GTSNPN, CDR2 SVGIG (reference sequence). CDR3 in amino acids: CAWSLVSRGRLTGGTQYF. CDR3 bases: TGTGCCTGGAGTTTAGTATCTCGGGGGAGGCTGACAGGAGGAACGCAGTATTTT.

The rearrangement links TRBV5-1 to TRBJ1-1, with D perhaps TRBD1 (6 bases). This CDR3 is 14 amino acids long. From germline, CDR1 is SGHRS and CDR2 YFSETQ. The V end lost 1 base, the J end lost 12 bases, and 19 bases lay between the germline ends. The CDR3 nucleotides are TGCGCCAGCAGCTTGACCGCGGGGGCGCCGAAGACTTTCTTT. Its protein product is CASSLTAGAPKTFF.

This chain connects TRBV11-2 to TRBJ2-7; D perhaps matches TRBD1 (6 bases). The V end was cut by 2 bases, the J end by 2 bases, with 22 bases between. CDR1 is SGHAT, CDR2 FQNNGV, per germline. CDR3 size: 18 residues. In DNA, the CDR3 is TGTGCCAGCAGCTTAAGAACGGAACAGGGCATCTACCCCTACGAGCAGTACTTC. This translates into CASSLRTEQGIYPYEQYF.

The genes are TRBV28 and TRBJ2-7; 9 bases are shared with TRBD1. The CDR3 length is 15 residues. Germline V CDR1 and CDR2: MDHEN, SYDVKM. Trimming at V came to 5 bases and at J to 4 bases, leaving 9 bases not matched to a gene. This chain's CDR3 is CASSPAGTGWYEQYF. CDR3 bases: TGTGCCAGCAGTCCGGCCGGGACAGGGTGGTACGAGCAGTACTTC.

This clone was observed a handful of times. This chain joins TRBV29-1 and TRBJ2-2, with D hard to call. This CDR3 has 15 residues. Trimming removed 6 bases from V and 1 base from J, with 15 bases in between. Germline V gives CDR1 SQVTM, CDR2 ANQGSEA. The CDR3 DNA is TGCAGCGTCCTGGGGTCGGTGGGGAACACCGGGGAGCTGTTTTTT. Protein product: CSVLGSVGNTGELFF.

The gene calls are TRBV11-2 and TRBJ1-6; 7 bases are a match to TRBD1. The CDR3 has 15 amino acids. CDR1 SGHAT and CDR2 FQNNGV come from the germline V gene. J gave up 4 bases and V 6 bases, and 6 bases lay outside the gene matches. Here the CDR3 DNA reads TGTGCCAGCAGGAAGGAGACAGGGTATAATTCACCCCTCCACTTT. This sequence encodes CASRKETGYNSPLHF.

This clone turned up a few times. This sequence joins TRBV7-2 and TRBJ1-6; no clear D. Germline assignment: CDR1 SGHTA and CDR2 FQGNSA. Trimming cost V 5 bases and J 7 bases, with 6 bases left between them. This CDR3 region has 12 residues. DNA of the CDR3: TGTGCCAGCAGCGGTAGGAATTCACCCCTCCACTTT. This gives the protein CASSGRNSPLHF.